This T cell receptor beta chain was recovered during a study of vaccination effects on CD4 cells after COVID-19. The assay was immunoSEQ multiplex PCR, and TCRdb's table has in-frame clones only and misses some. Seen here are about 48,000 clones, 50% to 80% observed once, and the top ten hold 4.5% to 6%. Per germline, CDR1 MNHEY and CDR2 SVGAGI. V was clipped by 2 bases and J by 2 bases; unmatched bases: 4. The CDR3 runs to 15 residues. Concerning this clone: The target antigen is unknown.

Isolating CD4+ T cells followed ten to eleven days of culture. Source: CD4+ T cells from PBMCs cultured without peptide, taken before COVID-19 vaccination. The gene calls are TRBV6-5 and TRBJ2-7, with TRBD1 matching over 9 bases. The source is a human donor who received a COVID-19 vaccine. The CDR3 bases are TGTGCCAGCAGTTACGGGGGGACAGGGACCTACGAGCAGTACTTC. Protein: CASSYGGTGTYEQYF.